This T cell receptor beta chain was obtained from a study of Ad26.COV2.S vaccination and SARS-CoV-2 variants. On the study more broadly: Sample donor was a member of the COV1001 Ad26.COV2.S trial arm. The study gave Ad26.COV2.S intramuscularly, once or twice 56 days apart.

This clone has a single count. The antigen remains undetermined. The treatment denotes: about 20 received Ad26.COV2.S at low or high dose, single or two shots; 5 received placebo; per-sample allocation not given. Day 63 following the first vaccine or placebo injection was when the samples were taken. Assay: immunoSEQ multiplex PCR; the TCRdb copy retains only in-frame clones and omits some. The sample has roughly 300,000 clones, about 85% seen once. Germline lookup yields CDR1 SGHKS and CDR2 YYEKEE (reference sequence). CDR3 size: 16 residues. Deletions cut 4 bases from V and 4 bases from J, with 20 bases between. General observations from the study: Post-vaccination breadth of spike-specific CD8+ and CD4+ T cell responses was reportedly substantial.

This rearrangement joins TRBV5-5 to TRBJ1-1; no clear D. The source of this sequence is a person between 18 and 60 years old who received the Ad26.COV2.S COVID-19 vaccine or a placebo. The sample was peripheral blood, taken in a trial of Ad26.COV2.S vaccine versus placebo. This CDR3 reads CASSARRVGAGTEAFF. The CDR3 DNA reads as TGTGCCAGCAGCGCCCGTCGCGTGGGCGCAGGCACTGAAGCTTTCTTT.